This T cell receptor beta chain is drawn from a study of Graves' ophthalmopathy and Graves' hyperthyroidism. The wider study: Prior to any treatment, peripheral blood was collected at the time of initial diagnosis. Study-wide results and limits: Appearing in blood as well were most expanded thyroid clonotypes above 0.001 frequency.

Amplification targeted the TCR beta CDR3 regions, with RNA transcripts as the source material. Scientists carried out first-round RT-PCR using HTBI primers and then a second-round multiplex PCR. TCRdb analysed the multiplex PCR reads with MiXCR anew, one entry per CDR3 protein. Of fewer than 250,000 distinct CDR3 sequences listed, under 30% are singletons. The ends were cut back, 0 bases at V and 1 base at J, with 16 bases in the middle. The CDR3 runs to 18 residues. Germline assignment: CDR1 SGHVS and CDR2 FQNEAQ. Diagnostic conclusions were grounded in clinical symptoms, serum thyroxine, TRAb, thyroid ultrasound and orbital computed tomography. This clonotype was counted at least ten times. What it binds is not known.

Sequences were obtained from peripheral blood. The sequence was obtained from a man in his fifties with Graves' ophthalmopathy. The J gene is TRBJ2-4, the V gene TRBV7-8; maybe TRBD1 (5 bases). The CDR3 loop is CASSLAFKGAVAKNIQYF. The CDR3 DNA reads TGTGCCAGCAGCTTAGCCTTTAAAGGGGCCGTGGCCAAAAACATTCAGTACTTC.